The 21 T cell receptor beta chains below all came from one sample that was sequenced in a study of blood T cell repertoires in COVID-19. Sequencing used immunoSEQ multiplex PCR; TCRdb keeps in-frame clones, though not all of them. This table holds about 130,000 clones, 84% found once. Source material: peripheral blood. All receptors come from a woman aged 30 to 39 who had recovered from COVID-19.

V is TRBV11-3 and J is TRBJ2-3, with TRBD1 as a possible D gene (6 bases). Germline-derived CDR1 and CDR2 are SGHNT and YENEEA. The CDR3 loop spans 13 amino acids. V lost 2 bases to trimming and J lost 10 bases, with 13 bases between them. The CDR3 reads CASSLTGSGAQYF. The DNA for the CDR3 is TGTGCCAGCAGCTTAACAGGGAGTGGTGCGCAGTATTTT.

The genes are TRBV7-9 and TRBJ1-1; D is perhaps TRBD1 (5 bases). Germline CDR1 is SEHNR and CDR2 is FQNEAQ (reference sequence). V was trimmed by 1 base and J by 7 bases, leaving 19 bases between them. This CDR3 contains 16 residues. The CDR3 DNA reads as TGTGCCAGCAGCTTAGGGACATTGAACACTGTCCGTGAAGCTTTCTTT. Protein product: CASSLGTLNTVREAFF.

CDR3 sequence: CASGQGANEQYF. The CDR3 DNA reads as TGTGCCTCGGGGCAGGGGGCCAACGAGCAGTACTTC. The rearrangement uses TRBV2 and TRBJ2-7, with 8 nucleotides matching TRBD1. The germline CDR1 and CDR2 sequences are SNHLY and FYNNEI. This CDR3 has 12 amino acids. V was clipped by 11 bases and J by 5 bases; unmatched bases: 8.

The V and J genes are TRBV5-4 and TRBJ2-7, with TRBD2 identical over 10 bases. Germline CDR1 SGHNT, CDR2 YYREEE (reference sequence). The CDR3 consists of 16 residues. V lost 4 bases and J lost 6; bases outside the gene matches: 13. The CDR3 DNA reads TGTGCCAGCAGCACAGCTAGCGGGGGCTCACGACGCGAGCAGTACTTC. As protein: CASSTASGGSRREQYF.

This CDR3 is CASSFGQGQGNTIYF. The DNA of the CDR3 is TGTGCCAGCAGCTTTGGACAGGGGCAAGGAAACACCATATATTTT. V is TRBV7-9 and J is TRBJ1-3; 9 bases align to TRBD1. CDR3 length: 15 amino acids. The V and J ends lost 3 bases and 4 bases, in that order; junction bases with no gene match: 4. Germline V lookup: CDR1 SEHNR, CDR2 FQNEAQ (reference sequence).

This clone was detected once. The J gene is TRBJ2-1, the V gene TRBV15, with D tentatively TRBD1 (5 bases). V was clipped by 6 bases and J by 3 bases, with 12 bases between them. The CDR3 extends over 14 amino acids. From germline, CDR1 is LNHNV and CDR2 YYDKDF (reference sequence). The CDR3 nucleotides read TGTGCCACCAGACCTCGAGACAGCTACAATGAGCAGTTCTTC. It is translated as CATRPRDSYNEQFF.

The chain links TRBV9 to TRBJ1-6; possible D gene TRBD1, 6 bases. V was pared by 3 bases and J by 3 bases, with 10 bases between. This CDR3 is built from 15 residues. In germline, CDR1 is SGDLS, CDR2 YYNGEE. The CDR3 nucleotides are TGTGCCAGCAGCGGCCAACAGGGCTATAATTCACCCCTCCACTTT. Protein sequence: CASSGQQGYNSPLHF.

The sample holds one count of this clone. The rearrangement links TRBV7-2 to TRBJ1-2; D unresolved. CDR1 is SGHTA, CDR2 FQGNSA, per germline. CDR3 length: 14 amino acids. Trimming took off 0 bases at V and 2 bases at J, with 7 bases between the two ends. CDR3 sequence reads: CASSLAVPNYGYTF. The CDR3 nucleotides are TGTGCCAGCAGCTTAGCCGTCCCCAACTATGGCTACACCTTC.

This clone was seen only once. The chain is built from TRBV6-5 and TRBJ1-2; perhaps TRBD1 as D (6 bases). This CDR3 spans 15 amino acids. CDR1 MNHEY and CDR2 SVGAGI come from the germline V gene. V was pared by 4 bases and J by 3 bases, with 15 bases between. CDR3 bases: TGTGCCAGCAGTTCCAGGGGAGAGTGGGACTATGGCTACACCTTC. This translates into CASSSRGEWDYGYTF.

CDR3 DNA: TGTGCCAGCAGGAAGGAACAGGGTTCAACCGGGGAGCTGTTTTTT. This sequence encodes CASRKEQGSTGELFF. This chain connects TRBV6-5 to TRBJ2-2; TRBD1 is a possible D gene (6 bases). Germline loops: CDR1 MNHEY, CDR2 SVGAGI. V was clipped by 6 bases and J by 5 bases, with 16 bases between them. There are 15 residues in the CDR3.

CDR3 DNA sequence: TGTGCCAGCAGTCCACCCGGGATAGCGGGACCAGATACGCAGTATTTT. Amino acid sequence: CASSPPGIAGPDTQYF. The rearrangement uses TRBV27 and TRBJ2-3; 8 bases are a match to TRBD2. Germline V lookup: CDR1 MNHEY, CDR2 SMNVEV (reference sequence). V dropped 5 bases and J dropped 4; count of bases not matched to a gene: 11. The CDR3 is 16 amino acids.

The rearrangement joins TRBV7-2 to TRBJ1-1, with TRBD1 matching over 10 bases. Germline-derived CDR1 and CDR2 are SGHTA and FQGNSA. After removal of 6 bases from V and 4 bases from J, the junction contained 17 bases not matched to a gene. The CDR3 length is 18 residues. The CDR3 region is CASSPNFGTGVRGTEAFF. In nucleotides, the CDR3 is TGTGCCAGCAGTCCTAATTTTGGGACAGGGGTAAGAGGCACTGAAGCTTTCTTT.

In nucleotides, the CDR3 is TGTGCCAGCAGTCCATGGGCTGTTAGCTCCTACAATGAGCAGTTCTTC. Encoded protein: CASSPWAVSSYNEQFF. The chain combines TRBV27 with TRBJ2-1; no firm D call. Per the germline V gene, CDR1 is MNHEY and CDR2 is SMNVEV (reference sequence). The CDR3 sequence is 16 residues long. Trimming cost V 5 bases and J 0 bases, with 14 bases left between them.

This chain uses TRBV5-1 with TRBJ1-3, with unresolved D. V was trimmed by 4 bases and J by 2 bases, leaving 10 bases between them. The CDR3 extends over 14 amino acids. Germline V CDR1 and CDR2: SGHRS, YFSETQ. DNA of the CDR3: TGCGCCAGCAGCCCCTCCGGGACTGGAAACACCATATATTTT. Its protein product is CASSPSGTGNTIYF.

This sequence joins TRBV7-9 and TRBJ2-3; 8 bases fit TRBD2. V dropped 5 bases and J dropped 3; count of bases not matched to a gene: 13. The CDR3 totals 17 residues. From germline, CDR1 is SEHNR and CDR2 FQNEAQ (reference sequence). The CDR3 here is CASSPSTSGGITDTQYF. In nucleotides, the CDR3 is TGTGCCAGCAGCCCCTCAACTAGCGGAGGAATTACAGATACGCAGTATTTT.

The CDR3 is CASSTSTPAMNTEAFF. The CDR3 coding sequence is TGTGCCAGCAGCACCTCGACTCCAGCGATGAACACTGAAGCTTTCTTT. The chain is built from TRBV9 and TRBJ1-1; D is ambiguous. This CDR3 is built from 16 residues. The V gene's germline CDR1 is SGDLS and CDR2 YYNGEE. V lost 4 bases and J 0 bases, leaving 16 bases between the germline ends. The full variable domain, completed using reference TRBV9 and TRBJ1-1, is DSGVTQTPKHLITATGQRVTLRCSPRSGDLSVYWYQQSLDQGLQFLIQYYNGEERAKGNILERFSAQQFPDLHSELNLSSLELGDSALYFCASSTSTPAMNTEAFFGQGTRLTVV.

The DNA of the CDR3 is TGTGCCAGCAGTGAAGACAGGTTCGGGAATGAAAAACTGTTTTTT. Encoded protein: CASSEDRFGNEKLFF. The rearrangement links TRBV2 to TRBJ1-4; tentatively, D is TRBD1 (5 bases). CDR1 is SNHLY, CDR2 FYNNEI, per germline. V gave up 1 base and J gave up 5 bases, with 11 bases separating them. CDR3 length equals 15 residues. Full variable domain (missing parts from reference TRBV2 and TRBJ1-4): EPEVTQTPSHQVTQMGQEVILRCVPISNHLYFYWYRQILGQKVEFLVSFYNNEISEKSEIFDDQFSVERPDGSNFTLKIRSTKLEDSAMYFCASSEDRFGNEKLFFGSGTQLSVL.

This chain uses TRBV7-9 with TRBJ1-2; 7 bases fit TRBD1. The germline V gene encodes CDR1 SEHNR and CDR2 FQNEAQ (reference sequence). Trimming took 5 bases from V and 8 from J; bases not matched to a gene: 5. This CDR3 contains 12 residues. This CDR3 is CASSLTGRGYTF. The CDR3 nucleotides are TGTGCCAGCAGCCTGACAGGGCGAGGCTACACCTTC.

This clone was counted a few times. This chain joins TRBV7-9 and TRBJ1-6; no reliable D call. Per the germline V gene, CDR1 is SEHNR and CDR2 is FQNEAQ (reference sequence). V lost 9 bases and J lost 10, with 16 bases in between. The CDR3 length is 13 residues. This CDR3 is CARPYYGESPLHF. In nucleotides, the CDR3 is TGTGCCAGACCATACTACGGGGAATCACCCCTCCACTTT.

The rearrangement joins TRBV10-2 to TRBJ1-6, with 9 bases fitting TRBD1. The J segment lost 3 bases and the V segment lost 2 bases, leaving 2 bases of the junction unmatched. This CDR3 has 16 amino acids. Germline assignment: CDR1 WSHSY and CDR2 SAAADI. CDR3 loop: CASSEKTGGYNSPLHF. CDR3 nucleotides: TGCGCCAGCAGTGAGAAGACAGGGGGCTATAATTCACCCCTCCACTTT.

CDR3 coding DNA: TGTGCCAGCAGTTACCCAGGGGAAAGGAATTCACCCCTCCACTTT. Its protein product is CASSYPGERNSPLHF. J is TRBJ1-6 and V is TRBV6-6; tentative D call: TRBD1 (6 bases). The CDR3 is made up of 15 amino acids. CDR1 is MNHNY, CDR2 SVGAGI, per germline (reference sequence). V was trimmed by 2 bases and J by 7 bases, leaving 12 bases between them.